This T cell receptor (beta chain) stems from a study of CD8+ T cells in alopecia areata. Germline trimming cut 6 bases from V and 4 bases from J; bases unmatched to any gene: 10. The CDR3 sequence is 15 residues long. Looked up from germline, CDR1 is SGHDT and CDR2 is YYEEEE. After isolation, RNA underwent reverse transcription to generate cDNA as the sequencing template. Sequencing used immunoSEQ multiplex PCR; TCRdb keeps in-frame clones, though not all of them. The repertoire holds about 170,000 clones, with roughly 66% as singletons. General study findings and limits: Sequencing of scalp samples also includes resident alphabeta T cells from normal skin. Patients showed less clear TCR sequence sharing than mice, possibly partly because of HLA diversity.

Patients with alopecia areata provided lesional scalp punch biopsies as well as peripheral blood. With regard to this clone: Its antigen is not known.

The sequences come from CD8+ T cells sorted from blood, collected at week 0. This clonotype was obtained from a human donor with alopecia areata. The V gene is TRBV5-6, the J gene TRBJ2-1; 7 nucleotides match TRBD2. The CDR3 sequence is CASNRSPSGYNEQFF. CDR3 bases: TGTGCCAGCAATCGCTCGCCTAGCGGATACAATGAGCAGTTCTTC.